The 24 T cell receptor beta chains given below trace back to one sample, sequenced in a study of PD-L1 blockade in urothelial cancer. The sample's time point: pretreatment peripheral blood. The repertoire was sequenced with immunoSEQ multiplex PCR; TCRdb's copy has only in-frame clones and lacks some. This sample carries under 70,000 clones, 85% to 90% of them seen once, and the ten largest clones take about 15%. The starting material was PBMCs, obtained around atezolizumab (anti-PD-L1) treatment. The receptors stem from a man aged 70-80 years with urothelial cancer.

V usage is TRBV18 and J usage is TRBJ2-5; no reliable D call. V lost 3 bases and J lost 10, with 15 bases in between. Germline lookup yields CDR1 KGHSH and CDR2 LQKENI. The CDR3 length is 13 residues. The DNA of the CDR3 is TGTGCCAGCTCACCGGAGTTCGGCCGCATCCAGTACTTC. It translates to CASSPEFGRIQYF. Together with reference TRBV18 and TRBJ2-5, the CDR3 gives the full variable domain: NAGVMQNPRHLVRRRGQEARLRCSPMKGHSHVYWYRQLPEEGLKFMVYLQKENIIDESGMPKERFSAEFPKEGPSILRIQQVVRGDSAAYFCASSPEFGRIQYFGPGTRLLVL.

CDR3 in DNA: TGTGCCAGCAGCGCCTCCGGGACACTCCACTCTGCCCAGTACTTC. Amino acids: CASSASGTLHSAQYF. This chain joins TRBV9 and TRBJ2-4; a weak D match, TRBD1 (6 bases). This CDR3 comprises 15 residues. Deletions cut 3 bases from V and 13 bases from J, with 23 bases between. Germline assignment: CDR1 SGDLS and CDR2 YYNGEE.

This clone was detected a few times. This sequence joins TRBV11-2 and TRBJ1-1, with 7 bases aligning to TRBD1. There are 14 residues in the CDR3. V trimming: 1 base; J trimming: 10 bases; junction bases outside the gene matches: 9. Germline CDR1 is SGHAT and CDR2 is FQNNGV. The CDR3 spells CASSLGRQGPGAFF. The CDR3 DNA follows: TGTGCCAGCAGCTTAGGGAGACAGGGCCCCGGAGCTTTCTTT.

This clone was observed a single time. The gene calls are TRBV5-1 and TRBJ1-1, with no clear D. Germline V gene lookup returns CDR1 SGHRS and CDR2 YFSETQ. The CDR3 is 14 residues long. The V and J ends lost 0 bases and 7 bases respectively, with 13 bases between them. The CDR3 spells CASSLGEVTFEAFF. CDR3 DNA sequence: TGCGCCAGCAGCTTGGGGGAGGTGACATTTGAAGCTTTCTTT.

The V and J genes are TRBV9 and TRBJ2-1, with a weak D call TRBD2 (5 bases). The germline V gene has CDR1 SGDLS and CDR2 YYNGEE. This CDR3 is built from 13 residues. V shed 0 bases and J shed 9 bases, with 10 bases lying between them. CDR3 in amino acids: CASSVGGNGEQFF. DNA for the CDR3: TGTGCCAGCAGCGTAGGAGGGAATGGTGAGCAGTTCTTC.

There are a few counts of this clone. This rearrangement joins TRBV2 to TRBJ1-1; 8 nucleotides align to TRBD1. CDR1 and CDR2 from the germline V gene are SNHLY and FYNNEI. The V and J ends lost 6 bases and 0 bases, in that order; junction bases with no gene match: 6. The CDR3 is 15 amino acids. CDR3 amino acids: CASRLQTGVNTEAFF. CDR3 coding DNA: TGTGCCAGCAGATTGCAGACAGGGGTGAACACTGAAGCTTTCTTT.

This sequence joins TRBV4-2 and TRBJ2-7; TRBD2 is a possible D gene (5 bases). With 4 bases removed from V and 1 base from J, the gap between germline ends came to 11 bases. CDR1 LGHNA and CDR2 YNFKEQ come from the germline V gene. There are 14 residues in the CDR3. CDR3 sequence (DNA): TGTGCCAGCAGCCTGGGAGCGGAGTCCTACGAGCAGTACTTC. This translates into CASSLGAESYEQYF.

The J gene is TRBJ2-7, the V gene TRBV7-2; possible D gene TRBD2, 6 bases. Trimming took off 4 bases at V and 2 bases at J, with 12 bases between the two ends. The CDR3 spans 14 residues. In germline, CDR1 is SGHTA, CDR2 FQGNSA. This CDR3 reads CASSSTGGAYEQYF. CDR3 coding DNA: TGTGCCAGCAGCTCTACCGGGGGAGCCTACGAGCAGTACTTC.

This clone has only a few counts. V and J are TRBV6-6 and TRBJ1-2; 8 bases map to TRBD1. Germline V gene sequence: CDR1 MNHNY, CDR2 SVGAGI (reference sequence). Trimming removed 6 bases from V and 6 bases from J; junction bases left unmatched: 3. The length of the CDR3 is 12 residues. CDR3 DNA: TGTGCCAGCAGACAGGGACAGGATGGCTACACCTTC. Protein sequence: CASRQGQDGYTF.

V gene TRBV10-2 combines with J gene TRBJ2-3; D perhaps matches TRBD1 (6 bases). Germline-derived CDR1 and CDR2 are WSHSY and SAAADI. This CDR3 spans 13 amino acids. Deletions cut 3 bases from V and 14 bases from J, with 18 bases between. CDR3: CASSEQGVRYAYF. For the CDR3, the DNA is TGCGCCAGCAGTGAACAGGGCGTAAGATACGCGTATTTT.

The chain combines TRBV7-2 with TRBJ1-5, with D tentatively TRBD1 (6 bases). The V end lost 1 base, the J end lost 6 bases, and 13 bases lay between the germline ends. Germline CDR1 reads SGHTA; CDR2 reads FQGNSA. This CDR3 has 15 amino acids. The DNA for the CDR3 is TGTGCCAGCAGCTTAGACAGGGTTATTGGTCAGCCCCAGCATTTT. This codes for CASSLDRVIGQPQHF.

The rearrangement uses TRBV5-1 and TRBJ2-1; TRBD2 agrees at 10 bases. After removal of 1 base from V and 4 bases from J, the junction contained 14 bases not matched to a gene. This CDR3 region has 19 residues. Per germline, CDR1 SGHRS and CDR2 YFSETQ. CDR3 amino acids: CASSLFMVASGSSYNEQFF. In DNA, the CDR3 is TGCGCCAGCAGCTTGTTTATGGTGGCTAGCGGGAGTTCTTACAATGAGCAGTTCTTC.

The chain carries TRBV28 and TRBJ2-7, with 7 positions matching TRBD2. In germline, CDR1 is MDHEN, CDR2 SYDVKM. The J segment lost 1 base and the V segment lost 5 bases, leaving 14 bases of the junction unmatched. The CDR3 contains 17 residues. CDR3 loop: CASSPPLGGVGSYEQYF. The CDR3 nucleotides are TGTGCCAGCAGTCCCCCTCTGGGGGGGGTTGGGTCCTACGAGCAGTACTTC.

This clone was seen once. The V gene is TRBV27, the J gene TRBJ2-5; 10 positions match TRBD2. From germline, CDR1 is MNHEY and CDR2 SMNVEV (reference sequence). This CDR3 has 15 residues. The V segment lost 2 bases and the J segment 5 bases; nucleotides outside the gene matches: 5. This CDR3 reads CASSLLAGVEETQYF. The CDR3 DNA sequence: TGTGCCAGCAGTTTACTAGCGGGAGTTGAGGAGACCCAGTACTTC.

J is TRBJ2-1 and V is TRBV30; 9 bases are a match to TRBD2. This CDR3 has 15 residues. CDR1 and CDR2 from the germline V gene are GTSNPN and SVGIG (reference sequence). Trimming cost V 1 base and J 6 bases; bases outside gene matches: 7. Written as DNA, the CDR3 is TGTGCCTGGAGTGGGGCTAGCGGGATCACCAATGAGCAGTTCTTC. Its translation is CAWSGASGITNEQFF.

The chain links TRBV6-5 to TRBJ2-7; 7 nucleotides agree with TRBD1. The CDR3 runs to 14 residues. Per germline, CDR1 MNHEY and CDR2 SVGAGI. V shed 2 bases and J 3 bases; nucleotides not matched to a gene: 4. The CDR3 DNA is TGTGCCAGCAGTTACAGGGGGCTAGACTACGAGCAGTACTTC. It yields the protein CASSYRGLDYEQYF.

The count of this clone is one. At the DNA level, this CDR3 is encoded by other sequences in the same sample as well. The gene calls are TRBV25-1 and TRBJ2-2; 8 bases align to TRBD1. This CDR3 has 14 residues. Germline V gene sequence: CDR1 MGHDK, CDR2 SYGVNS. V was clipped by 3 bases and J by 6 bases; unmatched bases: 3. CDR3 DNA sequence: TGTGCCAGCAGTGACAGGGGGCAACCCGGGGAGCTGTTTTTT. Translating gives CASSDRGQPGELFF.

This rearrangement joins TRBV28 to TRBJ2-5; D gene uncertain. This CDR3 region has 14 residues. V gave up 1 base and J gave up 3 bases, with 9 bases separating them. Per germline, CDR1 MDHEN and CDR2 SYDVKM. The CDR3 bases are TGTGCCAGCAGTTTATTTTTAGCCGAAGAGACCCAGTACTTC. Translation: CASSLFLAEETQYF.

V gene TRBV6-5 combines with J gene TRBJ2-2, with TRBD2 as a possible D gene (6 bases). The CDR3 runs 13 residues. The V end was cut by 8 bases, the J end by 5 bases, with 12 bases between. Germline V gene sequence: CDR1 MNHEY, CDR2 SVGAGI. The CDR3 DNA is TGTGCCAGCGGGGGAGGAGGAACCGGGGAGCTGTTTTTT. Translating it yields CASGGGGTGELFF.

The V call is TRBV5-6, the J call TRBJ2-5; D possibly corresponds to TRBD1 (7 bases). The CDR3 is 14 residues long. In germline, CDR1 is SGHDT, CDR2 YYEEEE. The V end lost 5 bases, the J end lost 5 bases, and 16 bases lay between the germline ends. In DNA, the CDR3 is TGTGCCAGCAGGGCCCATTCAGGGGGGGAGACCCAGTACTTC. Translation gives CASRAHSGGETQYF. Full variable domain (rest looked up from reference TRBV5-6 and TRBJ2-5): DAGVTQSPTHLIKTRGQQVTLRCSPKSGHDTVSWYQQALGQGPQFIFQYYEEEERQRGNFPDRFSGHQFPNYSSELNVNALLLGDSALYLCASRAHSGGETQYFGPGTRLLVL.

The J gene is TRBJ2-7, the V gene TRBV29-1, with a possible D match to TRBD1 (5 bases). This CDR3 has 15 amino acids. From germline, CDR1 is SQVTM and CDR2 ANQGSEA. V gave up 3 bases and J gave up 7 bases, with 22 bases separating them. The CDR3 DNA reads as TGCAGCGTTGATCCTTGGAGAGACAGCCCCTGGGAGCAGTACTTC. The encoded protein is CSVDPWRDSPWEQYF.

This clone appeared a few times. The J gene is TRBJ2-7, the V gene TRBV7-3, with 10 bases aligning to TRBD2. Germline V gives CDR1 SGHTA, CDR2 FQGTGA. Trimming at V came to 2 bases and at J to 4 bases, leaving 5 bases not matched to a gene. This CDR3 is 15 amino acids long. CDR3 sequence: CASSLEPSGRYEQYF. The CDR3 region has the DNA TGTGCCAGCAGCTTAGAACCTAGCGGGAGATACGAGCAGTACTTC.

The V and J genes are TRBV5-1 and TRBJ2-2; 7 bases match TRBD1. The CDR3 has 15 residues. V trimming: 0 bases; J trimming: 2 bases; junction bases outside the gene matches: 1. The germline V gene encodes CDR1 SGHRS and CDR2 YFSETQ. As DNA, the CDR3 is TGCGCCAGCAGCTTGGGAGGGGGCAACACCGGGGAGCTGTTTTTT. Amino acids: CASSLGGGNTGELFF.

The table lists this clone with a count of one. V usage is TRBV5-6 and J usage is TRBJ1-1; TRBD1 is a possible D gene (5 bases). Germline V gene sequence: CDR1 SGHDT, CDR2 YYEEEE. This CDR3 has 16 amino acids. The V end was cut by 4 bases, the J end by 0 bases, with 16 bases between. The CDR3 loop is CASSLRTRSMNTEAFF. CDR3 nucleotide sequence: TGTGCCAGCAGCCTCAGGACACGGTCCATGAACACTGAAGCTTTCTTT.